These 2 T cell receptor beta chains originate from one sample sequenced in a study of CD8 T cells in ankylosing spondylitis. TCRdb independently ran MiXCR on the 5' RACE reads; one entry per CDR3 protein. This table has some 840,000 distinct CDR3 sequences, about 10% appearing once. No antigen has been assigned to these receptors. Overall study findings and caveats: Roughly eight highly homologous variants made up a TCR beta motif that seemed to typify ankylosing spondylitis blood.

The sample was blood, either unsorted or a sorted T cell fraction (not recorded which). The receptors come from a male donor with ankylosing spondylitis.

This clonotype was recorded a few times. This chain joins TRBV4-3 and TRBJ2-7; 8 positions match TRBD1. After removal of 2 bases from V and 8 bases from J, the junction contained 11 bases not matched to a gene. This CDR3 is built from 15 residues. Germline CDR1 is LGHNA and CDR2 is YSLEER. The CDR3 DNA is TGCGCCAGCAGCCAACACAGGGCCGGGACAGGTCAGCAGTACTTC. It is translated as CASSQHRAGTGQQYF.

This clonotype appeared a few times. V and J are TRBV12-3 or TRBV12-4 and TRBJ1-2; the D gene is possibly TRBD1 (5 bases). The CDR3 runs 13 residues. V lost 6 bases and J lost 4, with 12 bases in between. CDR3 region: CASSQGPRYGYTF. The CDR3 DNA reads as TGTGCCAGCAGCCAGGGTCCTCGCTATGGCTACACCTTC.